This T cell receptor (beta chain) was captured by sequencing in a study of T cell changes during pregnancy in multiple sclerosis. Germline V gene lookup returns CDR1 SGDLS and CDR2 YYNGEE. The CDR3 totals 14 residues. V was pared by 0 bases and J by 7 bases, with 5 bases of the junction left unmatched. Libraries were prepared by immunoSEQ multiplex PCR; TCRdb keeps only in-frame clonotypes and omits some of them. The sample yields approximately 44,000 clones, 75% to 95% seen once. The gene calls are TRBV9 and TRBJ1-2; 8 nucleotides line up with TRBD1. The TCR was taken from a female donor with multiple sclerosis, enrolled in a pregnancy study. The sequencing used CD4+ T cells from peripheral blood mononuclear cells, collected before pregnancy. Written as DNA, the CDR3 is TGTGCCAGCAGCGTAGCTCAGGGGGCTGGTGGCTACACCTTC. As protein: CASSVAQGAGGYTF.